The rows below give T cell receptor beta chains drawn from one sample of a study of shared clonotypes between healthy human individuals. This table comes from immunoSEQ multiplex PCR, and its TCRdb copy is limited to in-frame clones, with some not included. The repertoire holds 2 million to 2.5 million clones, approximately 95% seen once, with 0.39% in the top ten. The sample comprised naive CD4+ T cells from PBMCs. The receptors originated from a man aged 18 to 30 in good health. Some clones in this sample may be carry-over from other donors' samples. Both conserved end residues are part of each CDR3. D genes are given only for firm matches. Clone size is not always given. Where it is, it says once, few, many or a class for expanded clones.

clone_size d_call j_call v_call cdr3_aa cdr3_nt
NA TRBD2 TRBJ2-1 TRBV7-9 CASSLALTSGPYNEQFF TGTGCCAGCAGCTTAGCGTTAACTAGCGGTCCTTACAATGAGCAGTTCTTC
NA NA TRBJ1-2 TRBV28 CASSQLDRNYGYTF TGTGCCAGCAGCCAGCTCGACAGGAACTATGGCTACACCTTC
NA NA TRBJ1-2 TRBV6-6 CASTRGIDGYTF TGTGCCAGCACTAGGGGAATTGATGGCTACACCTTC
NA NA TRBJ1-2 TRBV2 CASSELGPRGRYTF TGTGCCAGCAGTGAACTCGGACCTAGGGGACGCTACACCTTC
NA TRBD1 TRBJ2-1 TRBV19 CASSEWPGQSYNEQFF TGTGCCAGTAGTGAATGGCCGGGACAGTCCTACAATGAGCAGTTCTTC
once NA TRBJ1-6 TRBV10-1 CASAGKVQGSPLHF TGCGCCAGCGCTGGGAAGGTACAGGGTTCACCCCTCCACTTT
NA NA TRBJ2-1 TRBV7-3 CASSSGPTLGNEQFF TGTGCCAGCAGCTCAGGCCCCACCCTGGGCAATGAGCAGTTCTTC
NA NA TRBJ2-5 TRBV5-6 CASSRGKSTERLETQYF TGTGCCAGCAGCAGAGGGAAATCGACAGAAAGGTTAGAGACCCAGTACTTC
NA NA TRBJ2-1 TRBV2 CASGNGEQFF TGTGCCAGCGGAAACGGAGAACAGTTCTTC
NA NA TRBJ1-5 TRBV5-1 CASSLGTGSHQPQHF TGCGCCAGCAGCTTGGGCACAGGTTCTCATCAGCCCCAGCATTTT
NA NA TRBJ2-7 TRBV29-1 CSALRGGSYEQYF TGCAGCGCACTCAGGGGGGGAAGCTACGAGCAGTACTTC
NA NA TRBJ2-1 TRBV5-6 CASSLIYSTEQFF TGTGCCAGCAGCTTGATTTATAGTACTGAGCAGTTCTTC
NA NA TRBJ1-5 TRBV5-5 CASSFSSADIGPQHF TGTGCCAGCAGCTTCTCGTCCGCGGATATCGGACCCCAGCATTTT
NA TRBD2 TRBJ2-5 TRBV28 CASSSREVGETQYF TGTGCCAGCAGTTCCCGGGAGGTGGGAGAGACCCAGTACTTC
NA NA TRBJ1-3 TRBV18 CASSPMETGNTIYF TGTGCCAGCTCACCAATGGAAACTGGAAACACCATATATTTT
NA NA TRBJ2-3 TRBV11-3 CASSLGQSTDTQYF TGTGCCAGCAGCTTAGGCCAGAGCACAGATACGCAGTATTTT
once NA TRBJ2-4 TRBV5-1 CASSMGPHKNIQYF TGCGCCAGCAGCATGGGACCGCACAAAAACATTCAGTACTTC
NA TRBD1 TRBJ2-3 TRBV6-5 CASSLRDRGADTQYF TGTGCCAGCAGTCTCCGGGACAGGGGCGCAGATACGCAGTATTTT
NA NA TRBJ1-2 TRBV7-2 CASSLDPQDDYGYTF TGTGCCAGCAGCTTAGACCCACAGGATGACTATGGCTACACCTTC